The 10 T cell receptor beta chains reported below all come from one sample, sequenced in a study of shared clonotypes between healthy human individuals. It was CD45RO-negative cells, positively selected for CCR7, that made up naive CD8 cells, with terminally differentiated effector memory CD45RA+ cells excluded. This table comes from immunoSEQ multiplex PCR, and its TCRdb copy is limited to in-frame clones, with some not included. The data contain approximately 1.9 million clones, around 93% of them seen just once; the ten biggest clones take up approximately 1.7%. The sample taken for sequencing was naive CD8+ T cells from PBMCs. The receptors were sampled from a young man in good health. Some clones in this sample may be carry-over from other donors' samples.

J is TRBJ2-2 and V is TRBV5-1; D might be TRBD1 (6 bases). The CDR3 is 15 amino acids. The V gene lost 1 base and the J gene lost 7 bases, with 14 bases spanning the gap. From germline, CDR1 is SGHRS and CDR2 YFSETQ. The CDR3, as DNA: TGCGCCAGCAGCTTGTCAGGGGTAGGCAGCGGGGAGCTGTTTTTT. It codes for CASSLSGVGSGELFF.

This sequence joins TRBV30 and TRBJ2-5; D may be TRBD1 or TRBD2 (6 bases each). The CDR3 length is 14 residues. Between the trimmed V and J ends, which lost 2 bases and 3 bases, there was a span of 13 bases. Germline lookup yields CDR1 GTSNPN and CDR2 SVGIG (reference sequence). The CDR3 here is CAWSTGAGEETQYF. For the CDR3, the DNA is TGTGCCTGGAGTACGGGGGCCGGAGAAGAGACCCAGTACTTC.

CDR3 in DNA: TGTGCCAGCAGCTTTCCCCACACAGATACGCAGTATTTT. As protein: CASSFPHTDTQYF. V gene TRBV7-9 combines with J gene TRBJ2-3, with D unclear. Trimming pared 3 bases from V and 2 bases from J, leaving 6 bases between. The CDR3 loop spans 13 amino acids. The germline gives CDR1 SEHNR, CDR2 FQNEAQ (reference sequence).

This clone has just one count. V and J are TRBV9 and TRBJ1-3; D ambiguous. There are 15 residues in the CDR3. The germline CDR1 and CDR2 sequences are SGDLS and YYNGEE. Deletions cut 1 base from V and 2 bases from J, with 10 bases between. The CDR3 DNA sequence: TGTGCCAGCAGCGTAACTGGAGGCGCTGGAAACACCATATATTTT. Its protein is CASSVTGGAGNTIYF.

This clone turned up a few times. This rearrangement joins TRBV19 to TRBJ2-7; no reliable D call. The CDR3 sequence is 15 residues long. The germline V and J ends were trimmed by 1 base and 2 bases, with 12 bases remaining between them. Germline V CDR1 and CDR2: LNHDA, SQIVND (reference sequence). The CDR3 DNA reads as TGTGCCAGTAGTATAGCTTCGGCAGGCCCCTACGAGCAGTACTTC. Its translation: CASSIASAGPYEQYF. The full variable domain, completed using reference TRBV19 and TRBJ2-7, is DGGITQSPKYLFRKEGQNVTLSCEQNLNHDAMYWYRQDPGQGLRLIYYSQIVNDFQKGDIAEGYSVSREKKESFPLTVTSAQKNPTAFYLCASSIASAGPYEQYFGPGTRLTVT.

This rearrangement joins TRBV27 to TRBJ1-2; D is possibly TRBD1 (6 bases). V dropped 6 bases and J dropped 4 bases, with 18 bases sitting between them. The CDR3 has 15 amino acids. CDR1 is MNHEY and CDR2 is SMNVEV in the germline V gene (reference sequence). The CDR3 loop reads CASSDTGGHSYGYTF. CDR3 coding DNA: TGTGCCAGCAGCGACACGGGGGGGCATTCCTATGGCTACACCTTC.

The CDR3 DNA reads TGTGCCTGGAGTGTCGTAGATAGGTACACCGGGGAGCTGTTTTTT. It encodes CAWSVVDRYTGELFF. This chain connects TRBV30 to TRBJ2-2; D is unclear. Deletions cut 0 bases from V and 3 bases from J, with 11 bases between. Germline-derived CDR1 and CDR2 are GTSNPN and SVGIG (reference sequence). This CDR3 comprises 15 residues.

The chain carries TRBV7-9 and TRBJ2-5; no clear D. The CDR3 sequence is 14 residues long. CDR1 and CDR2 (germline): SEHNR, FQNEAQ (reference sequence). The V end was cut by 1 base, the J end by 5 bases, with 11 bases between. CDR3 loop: CASSLVDWVETQYF. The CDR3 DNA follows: TGTGCCAGCAGCTTAGTCGACTGGGTGGAGACCCAGTACTTC.

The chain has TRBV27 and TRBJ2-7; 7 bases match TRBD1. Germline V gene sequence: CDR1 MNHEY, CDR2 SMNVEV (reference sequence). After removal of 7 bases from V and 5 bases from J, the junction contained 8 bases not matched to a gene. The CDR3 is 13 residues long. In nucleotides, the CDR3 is TGTGCCAGCACGCCAGGGGGTATCGACGAGCAGTACTTC. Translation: CASTPGGIDEQYF.

The CDR3 coding sequence is TGCGCCAGCAGCCCCGCCGGGACCACGGCTGAAGCTTTCTTT. As protein: CASSPAGTTAEAFF. This rearrangement joins TRBV5-1 to TRBJ1-1, with D perhaps matching TRBD1 (5 bases). Per the germline V gene, CDR1 is SGHRS and CDR2 is YFSETQ. CDR3 length: 14 amino acids. Trimming removed 4 bases at V and 6 bases at J, with 16 bases between. Full variable domain (outside the CDR3, taken from reference TRBV5-1 and TRBJ1-1): KAGVTQTPRYLIKTRGQQVTLSCSPISGHRSVSWYQQTPGQGLQFLFEYFSETQRNKGNFPGRFSGRQFSNSRSEMNVSTLELGDSALYLCASSPAGTTAEAFFGQGTRLTVV.